This TCR beta chain was captured by sequencing in a study of post-analysis software for immune sequencing data. Study-wide context: Relapsing-remitting, secondary progressive and progressive-relapsing courses of multiple sclerosis were included.

This clonotype was seen a handful of times. The target antigen is unknown. V gave up 0 bases and J gave up 6 bases; unmatched junction bases: 8. CDR3 length equals 15 residues. The V gene's germline CDR1 is SGHTA and CDR2 FQGTGA. Study-wide results and limits: TRBV5-6, TRBV5-1 and TRBV20-1 were among roughly five TRBV segments more frequent in patients than controls. Samples prepared in the same batch strongly co-clustered by F measure. Controls showed significantly higher normalized Chao1 diversity than did multiple sclerosis patients.

cDNA libraries for TCR beta contained unique molecular identifiers. In TCRdb, the PCR reads were re-called with MiXCR into one record per CDR3 protein. The sample comprises about 810,000 distinct CDR3 sequences, approximately 57% of which are singletons, and approximately 4.5% rests with the top ten. This TCR was recovered from a girl under 18 with multiple sclerosis. This sequence joins TRBV7-3 and TRBJ2-7, with 7 bases identical to TRBD1. The material sequenced was blood. CDR3 bases: TGTGCCAGCAGCTTAACGTCCGAGACAGGGAGCGAGCAGTACTTC. It encodes CASSLTSETGSEQYF.